These 27 T cell receptor beta chains were all obtained from the same sample, sequenced in a study of shared clonotypes between healthy human individuals (dated by TCRdb to 2020 to 2021). CD8 naive samples were CD45RO-negative cells positively selected for CCR7, giving a CD45RA+CCR7+ population that excluded TemRA cells. Library generation was performed with the immunoSEQ multiplex PCR assay. The clones in this table, taken by TCRdb from immuneACCESS, are in-frame only. Not every clone is retained; where verified, under half of the shortfall comes from an unresolved V gene, and the cause of the rest is unknown. The sample has around 2.1 million clones on record, just over 90% of them singletons. The ten largest make up roughly 1.7% of the sample. Sequencing was performed on naive CD8+ T cells from PBMCs. Explained via the paper, the cell subset or site label denotes: CD45RA+CCR7+. The receptors derive from a man aged 18 to 35 in good health. Some clones in this sample may be carry-over from other donors' samples.

V is TRBV9 and J is TRBJ2-3, with 8 nucleotides matching TRBD1. V shed 4 bases and J 2 bases; nucleotides not matched to a gene: 9. The germline CDR1 and CDR2 sequences are SGDLS and YYNGEE. CDR3 length equals 16 residues. Here the CDR3 reads CASSPEPGGATDTQYF. The DNA for the CDR3 is TGTGCCAGCAGCCCAGAACCAGGGGGCGCCACAGATACGCAGTATTTT.

In DNA, the CDR3 is TGTGCCAGCTCACCCGACAGGATCGATGGCTACACCTTC. This codes for CASSPDRIDGYTF. This chain connects TRBV18 to TRBJ1-2, with D maybe TRBD1 (6 bases). This CDR3 has 13 residues. Trimming pared 3 bases from V and 6 bases from J, leaving 11 bases between. Germline V gene lookup returns CDR1 KGHSH and CDR2 LQKENI.

The CDR3 protein is CASVGQGGLEMNTEAFF. The CDR3 DNA follows: TGTGCCAGCGTAGGGCAGGGCGGACTCGAAATGAACACTGAAGCTTTCTTT. This chain uses TRBV7-9 with TRBJ1-1; D perhaps matches TRBD1 (5 bases). V was shortened by 8 bases and J by 0 bases, with 22 bases between the two germline ends. The CDR3 has 17 residues. From germline, CDR1 is SEHNR and CDR2 FQNEAQ (reference sequence).

The chain combines TRBV5-1 with TRBJ2-5; either TRBD1 or TRBD2 may fit D (6 bases each). CDR1 and CDR2 from the germline V gene are SGHRS and YFSETQ. Trimming pared 7 bases from V and 5 bases from J, leaving 18 bases between. The CDR3 runs to 14 residues. As DNA, the CDR3 is TGCGCCAGCGGACTATCAGGGGAACGGGAGACCCAGTACTTC. It encodes CASGLSGERETQYF.

The chain is built from TRBV11-2 and TRBJ2-7; possibly TRBD1 for D (5 bases). Germline V gene sequence: CDR1 SGHAT, CDR2 FQNNGV. The CDR3 contains 14 residues. Trimming stripped 0 bases from V and 4 bases from J, with 10 bases between. CDR3 sequence reads: CASSLDLGAYEQYF. The DNA of the CDR3 is TGTGCCAGCAGCTTAGATCTTGGGGCATACGAGCAGTACTTC.

Written as DNA, the CDR3 is TGTGCCAGCAGTGAATGGGCTAGAACGTCCTACGAGCAGTACTTC. Translation gives CASSEWARTSYEQYF. The V and J genes are TRBV6-1 and TRBJ2-7; unclear D gene. The V gene's germline CDR1 is MNHNS and CDR2 SASEGT. Between the trimmed V and J ends, which lost 2 bases and 1 base, there was a span of 12 bases. The CDR3 totals 15 residues.

The chain has TRBV18 and TRBJ2-2, with D hard to call. Trimming left V 3 bases short and J 6 bases short, with 5 bases between. The CDR3 extends over 12 amino acids. CDR1 is KGHSH and CDR2 is LQKENI in the germline V gene. The CDR3 nucleotides are TGTGCCAGCTCACCGCGGTCCGGGGAGCTGTTTTTT. This sequence encodes CASSPRSGELFF.

The chain has TRBV5-6 and TRBJ1-2; D is perhaps TRBD1 (5 bases). The CDR3 loop spans 15 amino acids. V was shortened by 0 bases and J by 4 bases, with 13 bases between the two germline ends. Germline V gives CDR1 SGHDT, CDR2 YYEEEE. CDR3 region: CASSLGRRAGYGYTF. In DNA form, the CDR3 reads TGTGCCAGCAGCTTGGGTCGCAGGGCCGGCTATGGCTACACCTTC.

This clone was counted a few times. This sample also contains other DNA sequences that code for the same CDR3. The rearrangement joins TRBV28 to TRBJ2-7; 7 nucleotides align to TRBD1. This CDR3 is 14 amino acids long. Germline values: CDR1 MDHEN, CDR2 SYDVKM. V was clipped by 5 bases and J by 0 bases; unmatched bases: 4. CDR3 bases: TGTGCCAGCAGTAAGACAGGGAGCTCCTACGAGCAGTACTTC. Translated, it gives CASSKTGSSYEQYF. The full variable domain, in which reference TRBV28 and TRBJ2-7 provide the parts outside the CDR3, is DVKVTQSSRYLVKRTGEKVFLECVQDMDHENMFWYRQDPGLGLRLIYFSYDVKMKEKGDIPEGYSVSREKKERFSLILESASTNQTSMYLCASSKTGSSYEQYFGPGTRLTVT.

The chain has TRBV4-1 and TRBJ2-1; TRBD1 agrees at 10 bases. Germline trimming cut 1 base from V and 5 bases from J; bases unmatched to any gene: 8. The CDR3 loop spans 17 amino acids. CDR1 MGHRA and CDR2 YSYEKL come from the germline V gene. In nucleotides, the CDR3 is TGCGCCAGCAGCCAAGTGTCAAGGACAGGGGGGGACAATGAGCAGTTCTTC. As protein: CASSQVSRTGGDNEQFF.

This chain uses TRBV10-1 with TRBJ2-1; no clear D. The V and J ends lost 0 bases and 6 bases respectively, with 9 bases between them. The CDR3 sequence is 14 residues long. Germline V CDR1 and CDR2: WNHNN, SYGVQD (reference sequence). The CDR3 region is CASSESRPGNEQFF. CDR3 nucleotides: TGCGCCAGCAGTGAGTCCCGGCCGGGCAATGAGCAGTTCTTC.

The chain uses TRBV19 and TRBJ1-5, with D tentatively TRBD1 (6 bases). Germline lookup yields CDR1 LNHDA and CDR2 SQIVND (reference sequence). CDR3 size: 12 residues. Trimming took 3 bases from V and 9 from J, leaving 9 bases between them. In nucleotides, the CDR3 is TGTGCCAGTAGTATTCGGGGGCTGCCCCAGCATTTT. It specifies CASSIRGLPQHF. Full variable domain (rest looked up from reference TRBV19 and TRBJ1-5): DGGITQSPKYLFRKEGQNVTLSCEQNLNHDAMYWYRQDPGQGLRLIYYSQIVNDFQKGDIAEGYSVSREKKESFPLTVTSAQKNPTAFYLCASSIRGLPQHFGDGTRLSIL.

The chain uses TRBV4-1 and TRBJ1-4, with D possibly TRBD1 on 5 matching bases. The CDR3 is made up of 17 amino acids. Trimming left V 0 bases short and J 3 bases short, with 14 bases between. Germline V gene data show CDR1 as MGHRA and CDR2 as YSYEKL. This CDR3 reads CASSQDFPGYSNEKLFF. The CDR3 DNA reads TGCGCCAGCAGCCAAGATTTCCCAGGGTATTCTAATGAAAAACTGTTTTTT.

The chain joins TRBV2 to TRBJ2-1; D is ambiguous. The germline V gene encodes CDR1 SNHLY and CDR2 FYNNEI. Trimming took 3 bases from V and 7 from J, leaving 13 bases between them. This CDR3 has 14 residues. The CDR3 DNA sequence: TGTGCCAGCAGTGATTTGTTGGGGATGAATGAGCAGTTCTTC. The encoded protein is CASSDLLGMNEQFF.

The J gene is TRBJ2-2, the V gene TRBV19; D is uncertain. V gave up 3 bases and J gave up 6 bases, with 14 bases separating them. The CDR3 covers 15 residues. CDR1 is LNHDA and CDR2 is SQIVND in the germline V gene (reference sequence). CDR3 nucleotide sequence: TGTGCCAGTAGTATGCGGCGGTGGCAGTCCGGGGAGCTGTTTTTT. Amino acids: CASSMRRWQSGELFF.

In its sample, this clone was seen once. The chain couples TRBV14 to TRBJ1-1; 7 positions match TRBD1. Germline assignment: CDR1 SGHDN and CDR2 FVKESK. The CDR3 extends over 16 amino acids. The junction had 7 bases not matched to a gene; V was cut back by 0 bases and J by 3 bases. In DNA, the CDR3 is TGTGCCAGCAGCCAAGATCGTTCGACAGGGCACACTGAAGCTTTCTTT. Protein product: CASSQDRSTGHTEAFF.

The chain has TRBV5-1 and TRBJ2-2; 7 bases agree with TRBD2. Germline V gene sequence: CDR1 SGHRS, CDR2 YFSETQ. Trimming took 7 bases from V and 4 from J; bases not matched to a gene: 4. This CDR3 spans 13 amino acids. For the CDR3, the DNA is TGCGCCAGCGTTCTAGCGGTCACCGGGGAGCTGTTTTTT. Its translation: CASVLAVTGELFF.

The chain has TRBV28 and TRBJ1-2; D is possibly TRBD1 (5 bases). Germline CDR1 MDHEN, CDR2 SYDVKM. V gave up 3 bases and J gave up 4 bases, with 15 bases separating them. The CDR3 extends over 15 amino acids. The CDR3 nucleotides are TGTGCCAGCAGTTTTCCCAGGGACCTATCCTATGGCTACACCTTC. Protein product: CASSFPRDLSYGYTF.

The chain carries TRBV11-3 and TRBJ2-7; a possible D gene is TRBD1 (6 bases). Per germline, CDR1 SGHNT and CDR2 YENEEA. V dropped 0 bases and J dropped 3 bases, with 9 bases sitting between them. The CDR3 contains 14 residues. The CDR3 region is CASSLEGAGYEQYF. CDR3 sequence (DNA): TGTGCCAGCAGCTTAGAGGGGGCGGGCTACGAGCAGTACTTC. Together with reference TRBV11-3 and TRBJ2-7, the CDR3 gives the full variable domain: EAGVVQSPRYKIIEKKQPVAFWCNPISGHNTLYWYLQNLGQGPELLIRYENEEAVDDSQLPKDRFSAERLKGVDSTLKIQPAELGDSAVYLCASSLEGAGYEQYFGPGTRLTVT.

The chain combines TRBV4-1 with TRBJ1-1; D may be TRBD1 (5 bases). CDR3 size: 14 residues. V was trimmed by 0 bases and J by 7 bases, leaving 12 bases between them. Germline CDR1 is MGHRA and CDR2 is YSYEKL. The CDR3 coding sequence is TGCGCCAGCAGCCAAGATCCCCGGGGGGGTGAAGCTTTCTTT. The encoded protein is CASSQDPRGGEAFF.

CDR3 DNA sequence: TGTGCCAGCAGCCAGACAGGGGTTTTTAATGAAAAACTGTTTTTT. It translates to CASSQTGVFNEKLFF. The V and J genes are TRBV28 and TRBJ1-4; 8 bases line up with TRBD1. CDR3 length equals 15 residues. Trimming took 6 bases from V and 4 from J; bases not matched to a gene: 7. The germline V gene has CDR1 MDHEN and CDR2 SYDVKM.

The genes are TRBV6-5 and TRBJ2-3; TRBD2 matches at 7 bases. CDR1 is MNHEY and CDR2 is SVGAGI in the germline V gene. CDR3 length: 13 amino acids. V dropped 2 bases and J dropped 6; count of bases not matched to a gene: 2. Here the CDR3 reads CASSYPGGDTQYF. The DNA of the CDR3 is TGTGCCAGCAGTTACCCCGGGGGGGATACGCAGTATTTT.

The chain carries TRBV2 and TRBJ2-2, with 7 bases aligning to TRBD1. Losses at the gene ends were 5 bases for V and 10 bases for J; bases not matched to a gene: 4. CDR3 length: 12 residues. Germline assignment: CDR1 SNHLY and CDR2 FYNNEI. The CDR3: CASSRGGEELFF. CDR3 bases: TGTGCCAGCAGTCGAGGGGGCGAGGAGCTGTTTTTT.

Only a few counts were recorded for this clone. The rearrangement uses TRBV7-2 and TRBJ2-2; D gene uncertain. The CDR3 is 14 amino acids. CDR1 is SGHTA, CDR2 FQGNSA, per germline. V was cut by 0 bases and J by 15 bases, with 17 bases left in between. CDR3 sequence (DNA): TGTGCCAGCAGCTTAGCGCGTGGCATTCAATGGGTGTTTTTT. Translating gives CASSLARGIQWVFF.

About this clone itself: The identical CDR3 is also encoded by other nucleotide sequences in the sample. This sequence joins TRBV7-9 and TRBJ2-1; weak D call: TRBD2 (6 bases). The CDR3 runs 15 residues. Deletions cut 2 bases from V and 1 base from J, with 9 bases between. Germline V gene sequence: CDR1 SEHNR, CDR2 FQNEAQ (reference sequence). CDR3 protein: CASSLISGSYNEQFF. CDR3 in DNA: TGTGCCAGCAGCTTAATTAGCGGTTCCTACAATGAGCAGTTCTTC. Variable domain in full (rest from reference TRBV7-9 and TRBJ2-1): DTGVSQNPRHKITKRGQNVTFRCDPISEHNRLYWYRQTLGQGPEFLTYFQNEAQLEKSRLLSDRFSAERPKGSFSTLEIQRTEQGDSAMYLCASSLISGSYNEQFFGPGTRLTVL.

The chain uses TRBV10-3 and TRBJ2-3; D is ambiguous. CDR1 is ENHRY and CDR2 is SYGVKD in the germline V gene. CDR3 length equals 15 residues. V shed 2 bases and J shed 0 bases, with 9 bases lying between them. The CDR3 nucleotides are TGTGCCATCAGTGAGAAGGACCGAAGCACAGATACGCAGTATTTT. It codes for CAISEKDRSTDTQYF.

V is TRBV12-1 and J is TRBJ2-1; whether TRBD2, the table's D call, matches the DNA was not checked. TRBV12-1 is a pseudogene segment. This CDR3 has 16 residues. CDR3 region: CASSSQALSTYNEQFF. In nucleotides, the CDR3 is TGTGCCAGCAGCTCGCAAGCCCTTTCCACTTACAATGAGCAGTTCTTC.